This T cell receptor beta chain derives from a study of blood T cell repertoires in COVID-19. The repertoire was sequenced with immunoSEQ multiplex PCR; TCRdb's copy has only in-frame clones and lacks some. The table shows some 60,000 clones, with approximately 90% occurring only once. V lost 3 bases and J lost 2, with 11 bases in between. Germline V gives CDR1 SGHKS, CDR2 YYEKEE (reference sequence). The CDR3 extends over 15 amino acids. Sequencing input: peripheral blood. The sequence was collected from a man aged 40-49 years with acute or convalescent COVID-19. J is TRBJ1-4 and V is TRBV5-5; TRBD1 might be the D (5 bases). CDR3 DNA: TGTGCCAGCAGCTCCGGGGGTGCGACTAATGAAAAACTGTTTTTT. Translation: CASSSGGATNEKLFF.